Listed below are T cell receptor beta chains from one sample, sequenced in a study of T-cell reconstitution after alpha-beta-depleted transplantation in children. Using its own MiXCR run on the PCR reads, TCRdb lists one record per CDR3 protein. Of 450,000 to 600,000 distinct CDR3 sequences listed, over 25% are singletons. The sample in question was PBMCs from the stem cell graft donor, obtained from the stem cell graft. The receptors come from a human donor who donated a stem cell graft to a child with aplastic anemia. Both conserved end residues are trimmed from each CDR3. Only part of the rows carry a size: once, few, many, or a class if the clone is expanded.

few | TRBJ1-2 | TRBV10-3 | AIQVRGTAPGYT
few | TRBJ2-7 | TRBV11-1 | ASSLPSSGGYYEQY
few | TRBJ2-5 | TRBV20-1 | SATMETQY
- | TRBJ1-5 | TRBV12-3/TRBV12-4 | ASKTDIPGQPQH
- | TRBJ2-3 | TRBV7-3 | ASSPPGSWGTQY
- | TRBJ2-1 | TRBV20-1 | RGQGGQEQF
few | TRBJ2-5 | TRBV7-2 | ASSRSGMSETQY
- | TRBJ1-5 | TRBV12-3/TRBV12-4 | ASTQGANQPQH
- | TRBJ1-5 | TRBV12-3/TRBV12-4 | ASSLRSNSNQPQH
few | TRBJ2-1 | TRBV27 | ASSSLRGTNYNEQF
- | TRBJ2-3 | TRBV7-9 | ASSEETGGLGTDTQY
- | TRBJ2-3 | TRBV6-1 | ASSPPGSLYTQY
- | TRBJ2-6 | TRBV9 | ASSMHVGGANVLT
- | TRBJ1-1 | TRBV12-3/TRBV12-4 | ASSFGGLGTEAF
- | TRBJ1-5 | TRBV27 | ASSAGTGGNQPQH
- | TRBJ2-3 | TRBV7-9 | ASSLRQRSTDTQY
- | TRBJ1-2 | TRBV27 | ASSLSGAVSNYGYT
- | TRBJ2-5 | TRBV5-1 | ASSLLQGAVGQETQY
- | TRBJ1-1 | TRBV6-2/TRBV6-3 | ASSYAPDRVPEAF
few | TRBJ2-1 | TRBV29-1 | SVEGQLEDEQF
- | TRBJ2-1 | TRBV24-1 | ATSDLTSGRINEQF
few | TRBJ2-5 | TRBV12-3/TRBV12-4 | ASMPGANVETQY
- | TRBJ1-4 | TRBV7-6 | ASSRTEKGKLF
few | TRBJ2-1 | TRBV6-1 | ASSAQTPGLDEQF
few | TRBJ2-2 | TRBV10-2 | ASSPGQGATGELF
- | TRBJ1-1 | TRBV7-9 | ASSLAGVNAEAF
- | TRBJ2-7 | TRBV9 | ASSVEAVVDEQY
once | TRBJ2-2 | TRBV7-7 | ASSVTGSGELF
few | TRBJ1-1 | TRBV10-3 | ASSSSRRAF
- | TRBJ2-6 | TRBV5-4 | ASGDSSGANVLT
few | TRBJ2-2 | TRBV7-2 | ASSLEASNTGELF
few | TRBJ2-3 | TRBV7-2 | ASSPSSEDTQY
few | TRBJ1-1 | TRBV7-2 | ASSLVGGIDTEAF
- | TRBJ1-6 | TRBV15 | ATSRRTGGNSPLH
- | TRBJ1-3 | TRBV24-1 | ATSDYGNTIY
- | TRBJ1-6 | TRBV27 | ASSLGQGFNSPLH
- | TRBJ2-2 | TRBV5-6 | ASSLGRRNTGELF
- | TRBJ2-7 | TRBV30 | AWRPDRLSYEQY
few | TRBJ2-7 | TRBV7-2 | ASSSPPGSEQY
- | TRBJ2-1 | TRBV5-1 | ASSSGLAGAQEQF